The T cell receptor (beta chain) described here comes from a study of cytomegalovirus exposure and HLA in healthy donors (dated 2017 in TCRdb). Notes on the research overall: An earlier analysis of several hundred of the donors reported 276 Gb of sequence data and 117 million unique TCR beta sequences from 190 million or so T cells. The study aimed to test whether cataloging public T cell receptors could reveal signatures of past pathogen exposure. Several DR-DQ haplotypes were treated as single units for association and clustering because of strong linkage in the cohort. Around 320 gigabases of sequencing data and approximately 80 million unique TCR sequences were included in an early release covering around 650 HLA-typed donors. The later analysis used no new phenotypic data to find candidate immune exposures, relying instead on TCR beta sequences and their occurrence across donors. Genome-wide SNP genotypes for about 65% of the roughly 700 donors were used in a later genetic analysis, which treated that subset as a discovery cohort. In addition to the first cohort of approximately 670 subjects, a separate validation cohort of around 110 different subjects was used. An earlier analysis of approximately 640 of the donors applied high-throughput TCR beta sequencing to assess whether each TCR beta V gene segment acted as functional or pseudogenic. All discovery cohort repertoires had been generated using a single sequencing platform. To predict cytomegalovirus infection status, the study brought together high-throughput TCR immunosequencing, statistical association of individual TCRs with disease status, and machine learning. Alongside the repertoire data, information on donor age, sex, ethnicity and CMV serostatus was compiled. The genetic ancestry cluster associated with self-reported Caucasian donors included roughly four fifths of the roughly 380 genotyped donors. Both class I and class II loci were covered by HLA typing, at four-digit resolution. The number of typed donors differed by locus: about 620-640 for A, B, C, DRB1 and DQB1; 522 for DQA1; around 580 for DPA1; and around 450 for DPB1. Among several hundred genotyped donors of the cohort, an average of about 220,000 unique TCR beta nucleotide sequences was sequenced per donor, of which approximately 19% were non-productive. In a later analysis, previously published TCR beta repertoires from 550 to 700 donors were re-analyzed and high-resolution HLA genotyping was added so that TCR occurrence patterns could be studied. Using immunosequencing, the study profiled T cell repertoires from 500 to 800 subjects and related those repertoires to cytomegalovirus serostatus.

The cohort was made up of 500 to 850 healthy bone marrow donors. Cohort members were all nominally healthy when sampled, although unrecorded immune exposures were likely present. The donor tested CMV seropositive and was one of the 289 seropositive cohort members. Each donor provided a peripheral blood sample, and peripheral blood mononuclear cells were used for TCR beta sequencing. The Qiagen DNeasy Blood Extraction Kit was used to extract genomic DNA from the blood cell samples. Receptor amplification or capture employed the immunoSEQ multiplex PCR assay. A mixture of 60 forward primers for TCR Vbeta segments and 13 reverse primers for TCR Jbeta segments was used in the multiplex PCR. The CDR3 region of rearranged TCR beta genes was amplified from genomic DNA with a multiplex PCR assay. Amplified TCR beta libraries were sequenced as 87-base-pair reads on the Illumina HiSeq System. Per the original workflow: Across the roughly 670 repertoires, a later analysis counted roughly 77 million unique TCR beta chains, roughly 11 million of which were shared by at least two donors. To remove PCR and sequencing errors, raw reads were error-corrected and collapsed into unique sequences using a nearest-neighbor algorithm that merged closely related sequences. To assign V, D and J gene segments, CDR3 sequences were aligned to IMGT reference sequences. For a sequence to be retained, at least a six-nucleotide match to both a V gene segment and a J gene segment was required. A rearrangement counted as productive if the CDR3 had no stop codons and remained in frame with V and J, and every other rearrangement counted as non-productive. CDR3 was defined by IMGT convention, running from the second conserved V-encoded cysteine to the conserved J-encoded phenylalanine. The earlier analysis of about 500 of the donors excluded sequences that lacked an unambiguous match to a single V gene segment. In an earlier analysis of approximately 590 of the donors, V segments were called functional above 56.7% productive rearrangements and were called segregating when the between-donor standard deviation exceeded 5%. A statistical classification framework was built to diagnose cytomegalovirus status from the catalog of TCR beta chain sequences. In a later analysis, V and J genes were assigned by comparing TCR nucleotide sequences against IMGT/GENE-DB human TR gene sequences. The TCRdist pipeline was used in a later analysis to assign CDR3 sequences and most-parsimonious VDJ recombination scenarios. In a later analysis, each TCR beta chain was defined by its CDR3 amino acid sequence together with its V-gene family, and reads lacking a unique V-gene family were excluded. In a later analysis, several hundred highly shared, low-generation-probability nucleotide sequences were removed to address suspected cross-contamination and a sequencing artifact. For each public chain, a later analysis derived a clonal expansion index from normalized ranks of inferred template counts within each repertoire. A later analysis computed generation probabilities with a VDJ recombination model fitted to out-of-frame rearrangements, and checked the results against IGoR. A later analysis scored TCR-TCR, TCR-HLA and TCR-CMV co-occurrence with hypergeometric tests, applying a repertoire-size bias correction to TCR pairs. In a later analysis, false discovery rates were estimated by permuting HLA or CMV assignments 20 times. In a later analysis, co-occurring TCRs were grouped with DBSCAN, and TCRdist sequence similarity was added when clustering was performed within HLA-allele-positive subsets. For co-occurrence clustering, repertoires with fewer than 30,000 or more than 120,000 public chains were excluded, along with five repertoires with anomalous nucleotide sharing. The table comes from immuneACCESS by way of TCRdb, which keeps in-frame sequences with V and J called. Part of the clones is missing from these tables; in studies checked, under half for an unresolved V gene and the rest for unknown reasons. V and J calls and clone size are those listed in that table; D and trimming were worked out from the DNA. This sample gives 150,000 to 200,000 clones in total; over 80% of them show up just once. 1.3% to 1.5% of the sample is in the top ten clones.

Study-level results and caveats: The study gave a list of 150 to 200 TCR beta chains associated with cytomegalovirus. Linkage disequilibrium might explain the correlated functional status among segregating V segments, but an unknown experimental factor could not be excluded. HLA typing was unavailable for some donors at each locus, so association tests used only the typed subset. In a later analysis, HLA-associated TCR beta chains were found to be more clonally expanded and to have lower generation probabilities than equally common non-associated chains. A further reported finding was that TCR beta sequences accurately predicted the HLA-A and HLA-B alleles for most subjects in the first cohort. A cluster of highly shared sequence variants was judged likely to be a technical artifact of the sequencing pipeline. In an earlier analysis of 500 to 650 of the donors, most TCR beta V segments appeared in productive rearrangements about 90% or about 30% of the time, broadly matching IMGT annotations. A later analysis found that TCR association rates varied across HLA loci, with DRB1 alleles showing the most associated TCRs and HLA-C alleles the fewest. A later analysis reported that several top co-occurrence clusters appeared linked to parvovirus B19, influenza, CMV and Epstein-Barr virus. According to a later analysis, most CMV-associated TCR beta chains appeared to be HLA-restricted, and the HLA associations seemed to be driven largely by CMV exposure. For the cohort, immune exposure information was limited to CMV serostatus. Sequencing depth was assumed to be roughly uniform across donors in the presence/absence analyses, though that assumption may not hold. Most TCR sequences were seen in very few donors, while some public TCRs were found in many individuals. Because counts were too low, about 15 rarely observed V segments, including chromosome 9 orphons, were left out of the earlier analysis of approximately 580 of the donors. A later genetic analysis reported fewer N-insertions in productive TCRs among donors in an Asian-associated ancestry cluster than the roughly 720-donor mean. The cohort was sequenced for TCR beta chains only, and without alpha or paired-chain data the features that could be detected were limited. Specific HLA alleles were associated with 16,951 TCR beta sequences at a false discovery rate of 0.05 in a later analysis. A few of the identified cytomegalovirus-associated TCR beta chains were confirmed in vitro to be specific for cytomegalovirus antigens. The authors suggested that the approach could potentially be extended to other disease states and immunological phenotypes. V-gene and J-gene trimming of TCR beta chains was associated with a missense DCLRE1C variant in a later genetic analysis, and the association was replicated in an independent cohort. Strong co-occurrence of HLA alleles, especially DR and DQ, made assigning TCR associations to individual alleles difficult. In both the original and validation cohorts, the classifier was reported to diagnose cytomegalovirus status with high specificity and sensitivity.

As for this clone: The antigen this receptor binds is unknown. No base quality values were provided; no much bigger clone lies one nucleotide off.

The receptor was derived from a girl aged 10 to 17 in good health and CMV-seropositive. Source material: PBMCs.

CDR3 protein: CASSSRPRGLVTEAFF. The nucleotides read TGTGCCAGCAGCTCCCGACCCAGGGGGCTCGTAACTGAAGCTTTCTTT. The rearranged chain carries TRBV13 and TRBJ1-1; the junction holds 8 bases that match TRBD1. V trim: 4 bases; J trim: 5 bases; unmatched bases: 12. Looking up the germline V gene (reference sequence) yields CDR1 PRHDT and CDR2 FYEKMQ. The CDR3 covers 16 residues, taking in both the cysteine and the phenylalanine. Here the CDR3 DNA is all that survives: 48 bases in frame from base 1.